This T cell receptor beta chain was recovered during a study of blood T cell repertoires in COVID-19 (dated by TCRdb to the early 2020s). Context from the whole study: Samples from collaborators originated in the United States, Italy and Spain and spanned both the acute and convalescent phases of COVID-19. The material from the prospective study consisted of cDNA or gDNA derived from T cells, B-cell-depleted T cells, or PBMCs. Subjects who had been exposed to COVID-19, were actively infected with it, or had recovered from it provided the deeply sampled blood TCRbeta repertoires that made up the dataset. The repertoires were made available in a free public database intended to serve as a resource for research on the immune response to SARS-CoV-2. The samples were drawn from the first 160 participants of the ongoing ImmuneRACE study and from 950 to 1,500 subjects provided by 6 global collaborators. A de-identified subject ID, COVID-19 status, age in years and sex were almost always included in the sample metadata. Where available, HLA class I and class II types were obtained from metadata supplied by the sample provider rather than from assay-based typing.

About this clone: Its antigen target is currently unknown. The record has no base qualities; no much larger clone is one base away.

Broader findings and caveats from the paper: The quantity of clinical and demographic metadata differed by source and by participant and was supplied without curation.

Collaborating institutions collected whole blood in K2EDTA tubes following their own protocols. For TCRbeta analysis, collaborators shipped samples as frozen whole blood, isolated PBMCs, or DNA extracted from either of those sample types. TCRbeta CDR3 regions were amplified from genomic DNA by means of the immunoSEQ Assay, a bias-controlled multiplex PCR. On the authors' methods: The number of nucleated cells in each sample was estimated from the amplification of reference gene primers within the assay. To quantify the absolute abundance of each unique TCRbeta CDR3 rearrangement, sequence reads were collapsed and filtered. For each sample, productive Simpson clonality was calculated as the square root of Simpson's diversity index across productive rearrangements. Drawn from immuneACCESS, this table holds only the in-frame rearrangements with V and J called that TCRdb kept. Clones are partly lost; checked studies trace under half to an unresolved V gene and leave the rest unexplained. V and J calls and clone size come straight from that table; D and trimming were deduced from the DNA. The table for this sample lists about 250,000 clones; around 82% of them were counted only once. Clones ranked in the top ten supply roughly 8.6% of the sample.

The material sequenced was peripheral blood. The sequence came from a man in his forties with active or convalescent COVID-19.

The CDR3 protein is CATSDLRQGTGYTF. The sequenced DNA: TGTGCCACCAGTGATTTGAGGCAGGGGACCGGCTACACCTTC. The rearrangement joined TRBV24-1 to TRBJ1-2, and TRBD1 may be the D gene, going by 6 matching bases. The V and J ends are trimmed by 0 bases and 8 bases, leaving 12 bases between them. CDR1 and CDR2 are read off the germline V gene as KGHDR and SFDVKD. The CDR3, cysteine through phenylalanine, is 14 amino acids long. The entry retains the CDR3 DNA only, 42 bases that are in frame from base 1.